What follows are 5 T cell receptor beta chains derived from one specimen sequenced in a study of blood T cell repertoires in COVID-19 (dated by TCRdb to 2019 to 2021). Receptors were amplified or captured by the immunoSEQ multiplex PCR assay. The source is immuneACCESS, and TCRdb retained only in-frame sequences with V and J called. Part of the clones is not carried over; for the studies checked, unresolved V genes explain less than half of this, and the remainder is unexplained. This sample gives about 140,000 clones in total; about 84% of them show up just once. Together, the top ten hold approximately 1.6% of the sample. What was sequenced was PBMCs or T cells enriched from blood (not recorded which). The receptors come from a woman aged 18-29 years who had been exposed to COVID-19.

The rearrangement joins TRBV7-2 to TRBJ2-3; D possibly corresponds to TRBD2 (6 bases). V lost 5 bases, J lost 2 bases, and 11 bases lay in between. This CDR3 is 14 amino acids long. From germline, CDR1 is SGHTA and CDR2 FQGNSA. This CDR3 reads CASSRDWFTDTQYF. The CDR3 DNA follows: TGTGCCAGCAGCCGGGACTGGTTCACAGATACGCAGTATTTT.

The rearrangement uses TRBV5-6 and TRBJ2-2, with TRBD1 matching 9 bases. The CDR3 runs to 16 residues. V was clipped by 3 bases and J by 7 bases; unmatched bases: 10. Germline CDR1 SGHDT, CDR2 YYEEEE. For the CDR3, the DNA is TGTGCCAGCAGCTGGTTACAGGGGGCGCGGGTCGGGGAGCTGTTTTTT. Residues: CASSWLQGARVGELFF.

The rearrangement joins TRBV29-1 to TRBJ2-1; 12 bases match TRBD2. V shed 1 base and J 2 bases; nucleotides not matched to a gene: 3. CDR3 length: 16 residues. The germline gives CDR1 SQVTM, CDR2 ANQGSEA. DNA for the CDR3: TGCAGCGTTGAAGGGGGACTAGCGGGTCCCTACAATGAGCAGTTCTTC. Residues: CSVEGGLAGPYNEQFF.

The chain joins TRBV30 to TRBJ2-5; tentative D call: TRBD2 (5 bases). Germline CDR1 is GTSNPN and CDR2 is SVGIG (reference sequence). The ends were cut back, 1 base at V and 5 bases at J, with 8 bases in the middle. The CDR3 covers 12 residues. The CDR3 DNA reads as TGTGCCTGGAGTGAGGGCGGGGAGACCCAGTACTTC. It codes for CAWSEGGETQYF.

Of note for this clone: Germline and junction disagree at one end, which may indicate a read error. This chain connects TRBV20-1 to TRBJ1-1; a weak D match, TRBD1 (5 bases). The CDR3 length is 11 residues. Germline V gives CDR1 DFQATT, CDR2 SNEGSKA (reference sequence). The CDR3 nucleotides are TGCAGTGCGAGAGGGGCCAACGGAGCTTTCTTT. It yields the protein CSARGANGAFF.